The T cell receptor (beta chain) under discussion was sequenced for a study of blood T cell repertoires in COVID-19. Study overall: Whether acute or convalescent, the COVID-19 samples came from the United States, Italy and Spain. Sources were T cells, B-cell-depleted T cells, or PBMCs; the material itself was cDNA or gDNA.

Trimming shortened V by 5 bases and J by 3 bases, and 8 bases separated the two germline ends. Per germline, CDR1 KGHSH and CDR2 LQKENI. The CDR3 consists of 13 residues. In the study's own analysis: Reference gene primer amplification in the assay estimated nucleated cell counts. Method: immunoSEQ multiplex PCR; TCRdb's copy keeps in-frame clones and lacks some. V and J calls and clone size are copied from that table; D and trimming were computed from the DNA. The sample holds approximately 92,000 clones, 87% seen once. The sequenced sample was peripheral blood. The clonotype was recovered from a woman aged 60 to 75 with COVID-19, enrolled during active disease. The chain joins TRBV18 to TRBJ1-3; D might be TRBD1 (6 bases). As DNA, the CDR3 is TGTGCCAGCTCAAACAGGGATGGAAACACCATATATTTT. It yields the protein CASSNRDGNTIYF.